The 6 T cell receptor beta chains in this list originate from one sample, sequenced in a study of shared T cell receptors in the human thymus. Profiling relied on immunoSEQ multiplex PCR, and the TCRdb table lists in-frame clones only, not all of them. This table holds hundreds of thousands of clones, around 87% found once. These sequences were also reported in another study, on human thymus T cells.

Sequenced sample: thymocytes. The receptors originated from a boy in the first two years of life with a congenital heart defect.

V gene TRBV11-3 combines with J gene TRBJ1-1; no firm D call. Germline-derived CDR1 and CDR2 are SGHNT and YENEEA. With 1 base removed from V and 0 bases from J, the gap between germline ends came to 9 bases. This CDR3 contains 15 residues. CDR3 DNA sequence: TGTGCCAGCAGCTTAGGGTGGCCCTTGAACACTGAAGCTTTCTTT. This translates into CASSLGWPLNTEAFF.

The chain links TRBV5-4 to TRBJ2-1; D unresolved. The CDR3 length is 14 residues. The V end was cut by 2 bases, the J end by 8 bases, with 14 bases between. Germline CDR1 is SGHNT and CDR2 is YYREEE (reference sequence). As DNA, the CDR3 is TGTGCCAGCAGCTTTTTCCGAGGTCGCGATGAGCAGTTCTTC. This encodes CASSFFRGRDEQFF. The full variable domain, rest sourced from reference TRBV5-4 and TRBJ2-1, is ETGVTQSPTHLIKTRGQQVTLRCSSQSGHNTVSWYQQALGQGPQFIFQYYREEENGRGNFPPRFSGLQFPNYSSELNVNALELDDSALYLCASSFFRGRDEQFFGPGTRLTVL.

The rearrangement uses TRBV2 and TRBJ2-2, with TRBD2 identical over 9 bases. The CDR3 totals 17 residues. Trimming took 4 bases from V and 1 from J; bases not matched to a gene: 7. Looked up from germline, CDR1 is SNHLY and CDR2 is FYNNEI. The DNA of the CDR3 is TGTGCCAGCAGTGGACTAGCGGATACCCAGAACACCGGGGAGCTGTTTTTT. It codes for CASSGLADTQNTGELFF.

The rearrangement uses TRBV27 and TRBJ2-7, with 7 bases aligning to TRBD1. Per germline, CDR1 MNHEY and CDR2 SMNVEV (reference sequence). The V segment lost 6 bases and the J segment 2 bases; nucleotides outside the gene matches: 7. The CDR3 has 14 amino acids. The CDR3: CASSEQTGTYEQYF. The CDR3 DNA follows: TGTGCCAGCAGCGAACAGACAGGGACCTACGAGCAGTACTTC.

V gene TRBV7-2 combines with J gene TRBJ2-3; 11 nucleotides agree with TRBD2. Germline assignment: CDR1 SGHTA and CDR2 FQGNSA. The CDR3 loop spans 18 amino acids. V shed 5 bases and J 2 bases; nucleotides not matched to a gene: 12. The CDR3, as DNA: TGTGCCAGCAGCCTGAGACCCGGGACTAGCGGAGACACAGATACGCAGTATTTT. Translating it yields CASSLRPGTSGDTDTQYF.

The CDR3 bases are TGTGCCAGCAGCGAGCCGGGACAGGGTTTCACTGAAGCTTTCTTT. The encoded protein is CASSEPGQGFTEAFF. The chain is built from TRBV7-9 and TRBJ1-1; 9 bases line up with TRBD1. Germline CDR1 is SEHNR and CDR2 is FQNEAQ (reference sequence). CDR3 length: 15 residues. V lost 5 bases and J lost 4; bases outside the gene matches: 8.